This TCR beta chain came from a study of T cell repertoires in cytomegalovirus infection. The wider study: Matching HLA type, along with CMV infection, was indicated by public TCR beta signatures. Study outcomes and limitations: HLA-C-restricted, CMV-specific TCR beta clonotypes were dominant ex vivo.

In its sample, this clonotype was seen many times. Its antigen is currently unknown. MiXCR, applied by TCRdb to the reads, yields one record per CDR3 protein. The sample carries 100,000 to 150,000 distinct CDR3 sequences, about 24% recorded once. Sequences were obtained from PBMCs, sequenced either directly or after in vitro stimulation (not recorded which). The clonotype originates from a human donor in good health (CMV status not recorded). Some clones in this sample may be carry-over from other donors' samples.

CDR3 protein: CASGQRGEQFF. CDR3 nucleotide sequence: TGTGCCAGCGGCCAGCGTGGTGAGCAGTTCTTC. J is TRBJ2-1 and V is TRBV7-2; D uncertain. The CDR3 is 11 amino acids. V dropped 8 bases and J dropped 9 bases, with 11 bases sitting between them. Per the germline V gene, CDR1 is SGHTA and CDR2 is FQGNSA.